This T cell receptor beta chain was recorded in a study of T cells in Graves' hyperthyroidism and ophthalmopathy. Whole-study findings and limits: By a 13 V-J model, ophthalmopathy was set apart from stable hyperthyroidism. Expanded thyroid clonotypes (above 0.001) were mostly also found in blood.

RNA transcripts were the template for amplifying TCR beta CDR3 regions. With the HTBI primer set, the TCR CDR3 went through a first round of RT-PCR. One entry per CDR3 protein results from TCRdb running MiXCR on the multiplex PCR reads. The table shows nearly 600,000 distinct CDR3 sequences, with roughly 13% occurring only once. At least ten counts were recorded for this clonotype. The antigen is undetermined. Newly diagnosed hyperthyroidism, duration under 2 months, in patients aged 18 to 65. Not enrolled were patients with uncontrolled infection, other autoimmune disease, pregnancy or lactation. Trimming took off 2 bases at V and 6 bases at J, with 8 bases between the two ends. Germline loops: CDR1 MNHEY, CDR2 SVGEGT. The CDR3 extends over 12 amino acids.

This chain joins TRBV6-2 or TRBV6-3 and TRBJ2-7, with D tentatively TRBD1 or TRBD2 (5 bases each). The sequenced sample was blood. The clonotype originates from a woman aged 25 to 45 with Graves' hyperthyroidism that later progressed to Graves' ophthalmopathy. The CDR3 DNA follows: TGTGCCAGCAGTTACGTAGGGACCGAGCAGTACTTC. As protein: CASSYVGTEQYF.